This entry lists 22 T cell receptor beta chains sequenced from one sample in a study of control samples from healthy donors and cancer patients. Libraries were prepared by immunoSEQ multiplex PCR; TCRdb keeps only in-frame clonotypes and omits some of them. The sample contains over 150,000 clones, around 93% of which appear only once. Sequencing was carried out using blood. The receptors were sampled from a man aged 18-30 years in good health.

The table lists this clone with a count of one. J is TRBJ1-2 and V is TRBV2; D is uncertain. Germline V lookup: CDR1 SNHLY, CDR2 FYNNEI. V was cut by 1 base and J by 4 bases, with 4 bases left in between. The CDR3 consists of 12 residues. CDR3 protein: CASSEGVYGYTF. CDR3 DNA sequence: TGTGCCAGCAGTGAAGGTGTCTATGGCTACACCTTC. Drawing the rest from reference TRBV2 and TRBJ1-2, the complete variable domain is EPEVTQTPSHQVTQMGQEVILRCVPISNHLYFYWYRQILGQKVEFLVSFYNNEISEKSEIFDDQFSVERPDGSNFTLKIRSTKLEDSAMYFCASSEGVYGYTFGSGTRLTVV.

V is TRBV10-3 and J is TRBJ1-3; unclear D gene. The V end was cut by 2 bases, the J end by 0 bases, with 11 bases between. Germline CDR1 and CDR2: ENHRY and SYGVKD. CDR3 length: 16 residues. CDR3 in DNA: TGTGCCATCAGTGAGGTCGGGGTGCTCTCTGGAAACACCATATATTTT. It specifies CAISEVGVLSGNTIYF.

V is TRBV7-9 and J is TRBJ2-7; the D gene could be TRBD1 or TRBD2 (5 bases each). Germline assignment: CDR1 SEHNR and CDR2 FQNEAQ (reference sequence). This CDR3 spans 15 amino acids. V was clipped by 6 bases and J by 0 bases, with 15 bases between them. DNA for the CDR3: TGTGCCAGCAGACCCTCGGGACGGGCCTCCTACGAGCAGTACTTC. Translating it yields CASRPSGRASYEQYF.

The J gene is TRBJ2-1, the V gene TRBV18; 11 nucleotides agree with TRBD2. The V and J ends lost 7 bases and 9 bases, in that order; junction bases with no gene match: 11. This CDR3 is 15 amino acids long. CDR1 and CDR2 from the germline V gene are KGHSH and LQKENI. The CDR3 nucleotides read TGTGCCAGCTTCGCTTTAGCGGGGGGGCAAGGTGAGCAGTTCTTC. Residues: CASFALAGGQGEQFF.

This clone was found once. This chain links TRBV7-3 with TRBJ1-6, with a possible D match to TRBD1 (6 bases). This CDR3 is built from 13 residues. The germline V gene has CDR1 SGHTA and CDR2 FQGTGA. Trimming stripped 2 bases from V and 7 bases from J, with 6 bases between. The DNA for the CDR3 is TGTGCCAGCAGCTTAGGGGGCAATTCACCCCTCCACTTT. As protein: CASSLGGNSPLHF. The whole variable domain, filled in from reference TRBV7-3 and TRBJ1-6, reads GAGVSQTPSNKVTEKGKYVELRCDPISGHTALYWYRQSLGQGPEFLIYFQGTGAADDSGLPNDRFFAVRPEGSVSTLKIQRTERGDSAVYLCASSLGGNSPLHFGNGTRLTVT.

This chain connects TRBV7-8 to TRBJ1-1; D unresolved. Trimming took 5 bases from V and 5 from J, leaving 9 bases between them. Germline values: CDR1 SGHVS, CDR2 FQNEAQ. This CDR3 has 12 amino acids. CDR3: CASSASWTEAFF. The CDR3 nucleotides read TGTGCCAGCAGCGCCTCGTGGACTGAAGCTTTCTTT. The variable domain in full, completed from reference TRBV7-8 and TRBJ1-1, reads GAGVSQSPRYKVAKRGQDVALRCDPISGHVSLFWYQQALGQGPEFLTYFQNEAQLDKSGLPSDRFFAERPEGSVSTLKIQRTQQEDSAVYLCASSASWTEAFFGQGTRLTVV.

The chain combines TRBV7-9 with TRBJ1-5; weak D call: TRBD1 (6 bases). CDR1 and CDR2 from the germline V gene are SEHNR and FQNEAQ (reference sequence). The CDR3 spans 14 residues. V was shortened by 5 bases and J by 1 base, with 9 bases between the two germline ends. The CDR3 loop reads CASSPTGSNQPQHF. The DNA for the CDR3 is TGTGCCAGCAGCCCCACAGGGAGCAATCAGCCCCAGCATTTT.

This clone was found a few times. This rearrangement joins TRBV30 to TRBJ2-7, with 10 nucleotides matching TRBD1. Per germline, CDR1 GTSNPN and CDR2 SVGIG (reference sequence). The CDR3 is 13 residues long. V lost 5 bases to trimming and J lost 7 bases; unmatched junction nucleotides: 8. In nucleotides, the CDR3 is TGTGCCTGGGGGTCCGGGACAGGGGTTGAGCAGTACTTC. As protein: CAWGSGTGVEQYF.

This chain's CDR3 is CATSRGWGGNYNEQFF. The CDR3 region has the DNA TGTGCCACCAGCAGGGGGTGGGGGGGCAACTACAATGAGCAGTTCTTC. This sequence joins TRBV15 and TRBJ2-1; D possibly corresponds to TRBD2 (7 bases). The V and J ends lost 3 bases and 3 bases respectively, with 15 bases between them. The CDR3 covers 16 residues. Per germline, CDR1 LNHNV and CDR2 YYDKDF (reference sequence).

J is TRBJ1-4 and V is TRBV14; no clear D gene. V was clipped by 4 bases and J by 14 bases, with 11 bases between them. This CDR3 is 11 amino acids long. Germline V gives CDR1 SGHDN, CDR2 FVKESK. CDR3 residues: CASSPGYGLFF. The CDR3 DNA sequence: TGTGCCAGCAGCCCGGGGTACGGGCTGTTTTTT.

This rearrangement joins TRBV5-1 to TRBJ1-1; TRBD1 might be the D (5 bases). The V gene's germline CDR1 is SGHRS and CDR2 YFSETQ. Deletions cut 0 bases from V and 1 base from J, with 7 bases between. CDR3 size: 14 residues. Here the CDR3 reads CASSLDRQNTEAFF. In DNA, the CDR3 is TGCGCCAGCAGCTTGGACAGGCAGAACACTGAAGCTTTCTTT.

Notes on this clone: The junction differs from germline at one of its ends, possibly a read error. The chain employs TRBV14 and TRBJ2-7, with D perhaps matching TRBD1 (5 bases). CDR1 is SGHDN, CDR2 FVKESK, per germline. This CDR3 is built from 15 residues. The DNA for the CDR3 is TGTGCCGGCAGCCAAGTGTCTGGGGCACCCTACGAGCAGTACTTC. It yields the protein CAGSQVSGAPYEQYF.

The chain links TRBV7-6 to TRBJ2-5; 7 positions agree with TRBD1. V dropped 3 bases and J dropped 2; count of bases not matched to a gene: 6. The germline V gene encodes CDR1 SGHVS and CDR2 FNYEAQ. The length of the CDR3 is 15 residues. The DNA of the CDR3 is TGTGCCAGCAGCTTCCCGGACAGGAGGCAAGAGACCCAGTACTTC. Translated, it gives CASSFPDRRQETQYF.

This clone was observed a handful of times. The chain is built from TRBV24-1 and TRBJ1-5, with D possibly TRBD1 on 5 matching bases. The V gene lost 9 bases and the J gene lost 5 bases, with 13 bases spanning the gap. The germline gives CDR1 KGHDR, CDR2 SFDVKD. The CDR3 spans 13 residues. This CDR3 reads CATGGRGDQPQHF. The CDR3 DNA reads as TGTGCCACCGGGGGTCGTGGGGATCAGCCCCAGCATTTT.

This clone was seen only once. The chain links TRBV30 to TRBJ1-6; TRBD1 matches 12 bases. The V gene end was trimmed by 5 bases and the J gene end by 12 bases; junction bases not matched to a gene: 5. The CDR3 covers 13 residues. The germline gives CDR1 GTSNPN, CDR2 SVGIG (reference sequence). Here the CDR3 DNA reads TGTGCCTGGGGCCGGGACAGGGGGCAACCCCTCCACTTT. Translated, it gives CAWGRDRGQPLHF. The full variable domain, rest sourced from reference TRBV30 and TRBJ1-6, is SQTIHQWPATLVQPVGSPLSLECTVEGTSNPNLYWYRQAAGRGLQLLFYSVGIGQISSEVPQNLSASRPQDRQFILSSKKLLLSDSGFYLCAWGRDRGQPLHFGNGTRLTVT.

V and J are TRBV6-4 and TRBJ2-3; 9 bases map to TRBD1. The CDR3 totals 14 residues. J lost 4 bases, V lost 6 bases, and 5 bases had no gene match. Germline V gene sequence: CDR1 MRHNA, CDR2 SNTAGT. CDR3 sequence reads: CASRRQGGSDTQYF. CDR3 bases: TGTGCCAGCAGAAGACAGGGGGGTTCAGATACGCAGTATTTT.

The chain recombines TRBV5-6 with TRBJ2-7; 8 nucleotides agree with TRBD1. Trimming took 5 bases from V and 6 from J; bases not matched to a gene: 4. The germline V gene has CDR1 SGHDT and CDR2 YYEEEE. The CDR3 length is 12 residues. As DNA, the CDR3 is TGTGCCAGCAGTCATACAGGGGGCGAGCAGTACTTC. It specifies CASSHTGGEQYF.

CDR3 loop: CASSIGGGTDTQYF. The CDR3 nucleotides are TGTGCCAGTAGTATAGGAGGGGGCACAGATACGCAGTATTTT. This chain connects TRBV19 to TRBJ2-3; D possibly uses TRBD1 or TRBD2 (5 bases each). Germline V gene sequence: CDR1 LNHDA, CDR2 SQIVND (reference sequence). The CDR3 runs to 14 residues. V lost 1 base and J lost 1, with 6 bases in between.

The V gene is TRBV2, the J gene TRBJ1-4; 9 nucleotides match TRBD1. The V and J ends lost 11 bases and 4 bases, in that order; junction bases with no gene match: 5. Germline V gene lookup returns CDR1 SNHLY and CDR2 FYNNEI. This CDR3 spans 13 amino acids. The CDR3 coding sequence is TGTGCCGGATGGACAGGGGATAATGAAAAACTGTTTTTT. Translation gives CAGWTGDNEKLFF.

The chain links TRBV5-1 to TRBJ1-5; D may be TRBD1 (5 bases). The CDR3 is 14 amino acids. Per the germline V gene, CDR1 is SGHRS and CDR2 is YFSETQ. V gave up 4 bases and J gave up 6 bases, with 14 bases separating them. The CDR3 region is CASSHGTDPQPQHF. The CDR3 coding sequence is TGCGCCAGCAGCCATGGGACCGACCCTCAGCCCCAGCATTTT.

CDR3 protein: CASSDRDQPQHF. The CDR3, as DNA: TGTGCCAGCTCAGACAGGGATCAGCCCCAGCATTTT. This sequence joins TRBV18 and TRBJ1-5; 7 bases are shared with TRBD1. V trimming: 5 bases; J trimming: 5 bases; junction bases outside the gene matches: 0. The CDR3 contains 12 residues. In germline, CDR1 is KGHSH, CDR2 LQKENI.

The rearrangement uses TRBV25-1 and TRBJ2-2, with D hard to call. The germline gives CDR1 MGHDK, CDR2 SYGVNS. V lost 1 base and J lost 3, with 9 bases in between. The CDR3 runs to 15 residues. CDR3 nucleotide sequence: TGTGCCAGCAGTGAATTAAGGGTTGACACCGGGGAGCTGTTTTTT. Its translation is CASSELRVDTGELFF. Based on the CDR3 plus reference TRBV25-1 and TRBJ2-2, the full variable domain is EADIYQTPRYLVIGTGKKITLECSQTMGHDKMYWYQQDPGMELHLIHYSYGVNSTEKGDLSSESTVSRIRTEHFPLTLESARPSHTSQYLCASSELRVDTGELFFGEGSRLTVL.